This TCR beta chain was obtained from a study of regulatory T cells in long-lasting Graves disease. This clonotype was counted only a few times. Libraries of TCR beta came from iRepertoire HTBI primers plus Arm-PCR of CDR3 regions. Original analysis: The samples included 60 to 65 TRBV and around 15 TRBJ segments. TCRdb ran MiXCR on the multiplex PCR reads and lists one entry per CDR3 protein. What appears here as the V and J calls and clone size reflects TCRdb's work, not the paper's. This table has roughly 360,000 distinct CDR3 sequences, 10% to 15% appearing once. The sample's time point: newly diagnosed GD, antithyroid drugs for less than 3 months. The authors made the TCR library using RNA they extracted from PBMCs. The CDR3 is 13 amino acids. Per germline, CDR1 SEHNR and CDR2 FQNEAQ (reference sequence). V dropped 5 bases and J dropped 3 bases, with 11 bases sitting between them. A further study also used this sample, focusing on T cells in Graves' hyperthyroidism and ophthalmopathy. That publication notes: Stable Graves' hyperthyroidism denoted no ophthalmopathy progression over 18 months.

This receptor was identified in a woman under 30 with Graves disease. This chain uses TRBV7-9 with TRBJ2-7; no firm D call. Material: peripheral blood mononuclear cells (PBMCs), obtained at new diagnosis, from a patient treated with antithyroid drugs. CDR3 sequence: CASSHTPSYEQYF. For the CDR3, the DNA is TGTGCCAGCAGCCACACTCCGAGCTACGAGCAGTACTTC.